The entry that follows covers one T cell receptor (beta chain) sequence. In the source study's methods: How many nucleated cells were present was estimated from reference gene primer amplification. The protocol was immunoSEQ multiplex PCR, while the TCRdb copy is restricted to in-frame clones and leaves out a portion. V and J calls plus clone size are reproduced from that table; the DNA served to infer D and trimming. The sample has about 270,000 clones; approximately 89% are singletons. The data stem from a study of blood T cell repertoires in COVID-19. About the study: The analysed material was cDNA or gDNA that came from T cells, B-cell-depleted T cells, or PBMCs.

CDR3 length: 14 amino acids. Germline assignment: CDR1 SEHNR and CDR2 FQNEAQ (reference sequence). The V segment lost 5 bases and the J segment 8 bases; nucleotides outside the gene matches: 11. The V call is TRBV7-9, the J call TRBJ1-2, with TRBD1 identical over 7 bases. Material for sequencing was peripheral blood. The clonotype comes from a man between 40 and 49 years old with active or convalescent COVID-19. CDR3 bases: TGTGCCAGCAGCACGGGACAGACCCTTGGGGGCTACACCTTC. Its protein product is CASSTGQTLGGYTF.